This T cell receptor (beta chain) was found in a study of a mutant IDH1 vaccine in newly diagnosed glioma. In the study overall: An approximately 62% male, approximately 38% female split and a mean age of roughly 37 years characterized treated patients.

With respect to this clone: As yet, its antigen is unknown.

Generated by immunoSEQ multiplex PCR, the TCRdb table keeps only in-frame clones and is missing some. Among about 120,000 clones listed, around four fifths were seen once. Time point defined: week 11, during vaccination. Each vaccine dose was 300 ug of mutant IDH1 20-mer peptide, with topical imiquimod. The germline V gene has CDR1 MGHRA and CDR2 YSYEKL. Trimming cost V 1 base and J 0 bases, with 9 bases left between them. The CDR3 totals 15 residues. J is TRBJ1-2 and V is TRBV4-1, with D hard to call. The sequence was obtained from a man aged 35 to 55 with glioma. This material consisted of PBMCs, taken from a glioma patient whose treatment included an IDH1 peptide vaccine. The CDR3 loop is CASSQGLGANYGYTF. Here the CDR3 DNA reads TGCGCCAGCAGCCAAGGACTGGGAGCTAACTATGGCTACACCTTC.